The 20 T cell receptor beta chains below all came from one sample that was sequenced in a study of memory CD4+ T cells and cytomegalovirus serostatus. Single viable CD3+CD4+CD8-CD45RO+ cells were sorted as the memory CD4+ T cells. Measured with immunoSEQ multiplex PCR; TCRdb has only the in-frame clones, and not every one. The data contain tens of thousands of clones, roughly 80% of them seen just once; the ten biggest clones take up approximately 1.2%. Input material: memory CD4+ T cells from blood. These receptors were taken from an adult in good health and CMV-seropositive.

The CDR3 sequence: CSVAPTDTQYF. DNA of the CDR3: TGCAGCGTAGCTCCTACTGATACGCAGTATTTT. V usage is TRBV29-1 and J usage is TRBJ2-3; no firm D call. The CDR3 extends over 11 amino acids. The germline V and J ends were trimmed by 6 bases and 6 bases, with 10 bases remaining between them. CDR1 is SQVTM, CDR2 ANQGSEA, per germline.

The CDR3 DNA sequence: TGTGCCAGTAGTAAAACAGAACCGTGGAATGAAAAACTGTTTTTT. Translated, it gives CASSKTEPWNEKLFF. The chain links TRBV19 to TRBJ1-4; D ambiguous. This CDR3 has 15 amino acids. Germline CDR1 and CDR2: LNHDA and SQIVND (reference sequence). The ends were cut back, 4 bases at V and 5 bases at J, with 14 bases in the middle.

This clone turned up a few times. The chain couples TRBV19 to TRBJ1-2; D is undetermined. Germline V gene data show CDR1 as LNHDA and CDR2 as SQIVND (reference sequence). This CDR3 is built from 17 residues. V shed 0 bases and J shed 1 base, with 15 bases lying between them. CDR3 sequence: CASSIDPFRGGNYGYTF. The CDR3 DNA sequence: TGTGCCAGTAGTATAGACCCGTTCCGGGGAGGTAACTATGGCTACACCTTC. The variable domain in full, with the rest retrieved from reference TRBV19 and TRBJ1-2, is DGGITQSPKYLFRKEGQNVTLSCEQNLNHDAMYWYRQDPGQGLRLIYYSQIVNDFQKGDIAEGYSVSREKKESFPLTVTSAQKNPTAFYLCASSIDPFRGGNYGYTFGSGTRLTVV.

The chain is built from TRBV7-2 and TRBJ1-2; the D is unclear. CDR1 and CDR2 from the germline V gene are SGHTA and FQGNSA. The CDR3 is made up of 14 amino acids. Between the trimmed V and J ends, which lost 7 bases and 4 bases, there was a span of 16 bases. CDR3 nucleotide sequence: TGTGCCAGCACGCCTACGGGAAACCCCTATGGCTACACCTTC. Translation: CASTPTGNPYGYTF.

The CDR3, as DNA: TGCGCCAGCAGCACCGGGATCGCCGGGGACATTCAGTACTTC. It codes for CASSTGIAGDIQYF. The chain links TRBV5-1 to TRBJ2-4; tentative D call: TRBD2 (5 bases). The V end was cut by 4 bases, the J end by 8 bases, with 16 bases between. The CDR3 covers 14 residues. Germline CDR1 and CDR2: SGHRS and YFSETQ.

This chain uses TRBV11-3 with TRBJ2-1; 8 bases fit TRBD2. The CDR3 consists of 17 residues. Germline-derived CDR1 and CDR2 are SGHNT and YENEEA. Unmatched junction bases numbered 12, after V lost 0 bases and J lost 8 bases. In DNA, the CDR3 is TGTGCCAGCAGCTTAGACCCAGGCCGGGGGGGCCATGATGAGCAGTTCTTC. Its protein product is CASSLDPGRGGHDEQFF.

The sample holds a few counts of this clone. This sequence joins TRBV2 and TRBJ2-1, with D unresolved. The length of the CDR3 is 12 residues. Looked up from germline, CDR1 is SNHLY and CDR2 is FYNNEI. V lost 7 bases, J lost 15 bases, and 19 bases lay in between. The CDR3 region has the DNA TGTGCCAGCACGGTCAGGATCGAAAACCCGTTCTTC. Protein sequence: CASTVRIENPFF.

This sequence joins TRBV4-3 and TRBJ2-5; a weak D match, TRBD1 (5 bases). V lost 1 base and J lost 6, with 12 bases in between. Per the germline V gene, CDR1 is LGHNA and CDR2 is YSLEER. The CDR3 is 14 amino acids. The CDR3 DNA reads as TGCGCCAGCAGCCAAGTAGGTGGGGCAAAGACCCAGTACTTC. This encodes CASSQVGGAKTQYF.

The gene calls are TRBV5-4 and TRBJ1-1, with D perhaps TRBD1 (6 bases). Trimming removed 2 bases at V and 0 bases at J, with 11 bases between. The CDR3 covers 15 residues. CDR1 is SGHNT, CDR2 YYREEE, per germline (reference sequence). CDR3 in amino acids: CASSFVDRMNTEAFF. The CDR3 DNA is TGTGCCAGCAGCTTCGTAGACAGGATGAACACTGAAGCTTTCTTT.

The rearrangement links TRBV15 to TRBJ2-3, with 12 bases that match TRBD2. Germline-derived CDR1 and CDR2 are LNHNV and YYDKDF (reference sequence). V trimming: 0 bases; J trimming: 4 bases; junction bases outside the gene matches: 8. CDR3 size: 18 residues. CDR3 sequence (DNA): TGTGCCACCAGCAGAGATCTGCTAGCGGGGGGGCCCCCAGATACGCAGTATTTT. It codes for CATSRDLLAGGPPDTQYF. Full variable domain (rest looked up from reference TRBV15 and TRBJ2-3): DAMVIQNPRYQVTQFGKPVTLSCSQTLNHNVMYWYQQKSSQAPKLLFHYYDKDFNNEADTPDNFQSRRPNTSFCFLDIRSPGLGDTAMYLCATSRDLLAGGPPDTQYFGPGTRLTVL.

This chain links TRBV2 with TRBJ2-2, with D unclear. CDR1 is SNHLY and CDR2 is FYNNEI in the germline V gene. CDR3 length: 14 residues. The V and J ends lost 3 bases and 3 bases respectively, with 8 bases between them. For the CDR3, the DNA is TGTGCCAGCAGTGACCGCAGAGACACCGGGGAGCTGTTTTTT. Residues: CASSDRRDTGELFF.

The chain has TRBV10-3 and TRBJ1-1; tentative D call: TRBD1 (6 bases). The germline V and J ends were trimmed by 0 bases and 3 bases, with 17 bases remaining between them. The CDR3 sequence is 17 residues long. CDR1 is ENHRY and CDR2 is SYGVKD in the germline V gene. CDR3: CAISESRGGLGDTEAFF. Here the CDR3 DNA reads TGTGCCATCAGTGAGTCGCGAGGGGGACTAGGGGACACTGAAGCTTTCTTT.

This chain uses TRBV6-6 with TRBJ2-7, with 8 bases fitting TRBD2. Trimming removed 8 bases from V and 0 bases from J; junction bases left unmatched: 9. The CDR3 covers 15 residues. Germline CDR1 is MNHNY and CDR2 is SVGAGI (reference sequence). The CDR3 DNA is TGTGCCAGCGGGACTAGTTTGTCGAGCTCCTACGAGCAGTACTTC. Translation gives CASGTSLSSSYEQYF.

The CDR3 DNA sequence: TGCGCCAGCAGCTTGGAAGGGGGTGATACGCAGTATTTT. It specifies CASSLEGGDTQYF. The genes are TRBV5-1 and TRBJ2-3; weak D call: TRBD1 (6 bases). This CDR3 is built from 13 residues. The V and J ends lost 0 bases and 6 bases respectively, with 8 bases between them. The germline V gene has CDR1 SGHRS and CDR2 YFSETQ. The complete variable domain, with remaining parts taken from reference TRBV5-1 and TRBJ2-3, reads KAGVTQTPRYLIKTRGQQVTLSCSPISGHRSVSWYQQTPGQGLQFLFEYFSETQRNKGNFPGRFSGRQFSNSRSEMNVSTLELGDSALYLCASSLEGGDTQYFGPGTRLTVL.

This clone occurred once. The rearrangement links TRBV11-3 to TRBJ2-7; 8 positions match TRBD1. Germline-derived CDR1 and CDR2 are SGHNT and YENEEA. CDR3 length: 13 amino acids. J lost 6 bases, V lost 5 bases, and 6 bases had no gene match. CDR3 in amino acids: CASSQQGESEQYF. CDR3 nucleotide sequence: TGTGCCAGCAGCCAACAGGGGGAGAGCGAGCAGTACTTC. The entire variable domain, with the rest obtained from reference TRBV11-3 and TRBJ2-7, is as follows: EAGVVQSPRYKIIEKKQPVAFWCNPISGHNTLYWYLQNLGQGPELLIRYENEEAVDDSQLPKDRFSAERLKGVDSTLKIQPAELGDSAVYLCASSQQGESEQYFGPGTRLTVT.

This clone was counted a few times. The J gene is TRBJ2-2, the V gene TRBV7-9; no clear D gene. The V and J ends lost 5 bases and 0 bases respectively, with 7 bases between them. Germline lookup yields CDR1 SEHNR and CDR2 FQNEAQ (reference sequence). There are 14 residues in the CDR3. This chain's CDR3 is CASSLLANTGELFF. DNA of the CDR3: TGTGCCAGCAGCCTGCTGGCGAACACCGGGGAGCTGTTTTTT.

This clone was counted a few times. The chain combines TRBV6-6 with TRBJ2-2; the D gene could be TRBD1 or TRBD2 (6 bases each). This CDR3 comprises 16 residues. Trimming removed 8 bases from V and 5 bases from J, with 21 bases in between. CDR1 is MNHNY and CDR2 is SVGAGI in the germline V gene (reference sequence). As DNA, the CDR3 is TGTGCCAGCTTGGTTCCGGGGGCGGCTCGGACCGGGGAGCTGTTTTTT. This codes for CASLVPGAARTGELFF.

The chain uses TRBV6-1 and TRBJ2-1; D unclear. The CDR3 runs 15 residues. Trimming shortened V by 4 bases and J by 7 bases, and 17 bases separated the two germline ends. Germline V gene sequence: CDR1 MNHNS, CDR2 SASEGT. Here the CDR3 reads CASSALSITRNEQFF. The CDR3 bases are TGTGCCAGCAGTGCCCTGTCCATTACACGGAATGAGCAGTTCTTC.

The chain uses TRBV5-1 and TRBJ2-7; tentatively, D is TRBD2 (5 bases). The CDR3 is made up of 14 amino acids. V dropped 0 bases and J dropped 7 bases, with 14 bases sitting between them. Germline CDR1 reads SGHRS; CDR2 reads YFSETQ. The chain's CDR3 is CASSLAGKLEEQYF. CDR3 in DNA: TGCGCCAGCAGCTTGGCCGGGAAACTCGAAGAGCAGTACTTC.

This clone was seen once. J is TRBJ1-4 and V is TRBV5-4; tentatively, D is TRBD1 (5 bases). V was shortened by 0 bases and J by 7 bases, with 13 bases between the two germline ends. The CDR3 has 15 amino acids. The V gene's germline CDR1 is SGHNT and CDR2 YYREEE (reference sequence). CDR3 bases: TGTGCCAGCAGCTTGGATAGGGACCTTGGTGAAAAACTGTTTTTT. It codes for CASSLDRDLGEKLFF.